This entry describes one TCR beta chain. Its antigen is currently not known. This entry comes from a study of monozygotic twins with inflammatory bowel disease (dated by TCRdb to the late 2010s). In the study overall: The complete study included 28 monozygotic twin pairs: 19 IBD-discordant Danish pairs and nine German pairs, of which four were IBD-concordant and five were IBD-discordant. Within discordant pairs, disease-associated traits were sought mainly by comparing IBD patients with their genetically identical healthy co-twins. Each individual had, on average, about 151 000 unique TCRalpha sequences and 181 000 unique TCRbeta sequences available for analysis.

Library preparation was by 5' RACE. Each TCR library was prepared from roughly 3.5 ug of total RNA. For each sample, cDNA was synthesized in eight separate reactions using SMARTScribe reverse transcriptase. During cDNA synthesis, unique molecular identifiers containing a 6-nucleotide sample barcode were introduced by template switching. Amplification of TCRalpha and TCRbeta cDNA involved two nested PCRs of 16 and 9 cycles, and each PCR was followed by bead purification. Before amplification, the cDNA was both treated with uracil DNA-glycosylase and purified with the QIAquick PCR purification kit. The second PCR added Illumina TruSeq-compatible adapters along with sample-specific barcodes. TapeStation and Qubit were used to check library quality and concentration, and 5 ng of each library went into the pool. Sequencing of the pooled libraries was done on an Illumina HiSeq2500 single-index Rapid Run using custom sequencing primers and 2 x 100 bp reads. Per the source publication's procedure: UMI-based consensus assembly with MiGEC version 1.2.6 was used to correct PCR and sequencing errors. MiXCR version 2.1.1 was used for V(D)J alignment, clonotype assembly and CDR3 extraction. Normalisation of gene usage, clonotype sharing and MAIT/NKT TCR abundance was achieved by analysing the top 1000, 10 000 and 20 000 clonotypes per sample. Diversity was computed as the inverse Simpson index with the vegan R package after downsampling to 27 000 UMIs. Paired Mann-Whitney U tests on discordant twin pairs were used, with Benjamini-Hochberg multiple-testing correction. TCRdb reprocessed the reads and lists each CDR3 protein sequence as a single entry, with no DNA. TCRdb assigned the V and J calls; the authors' analysis was not used. This sample's clone table shows some 190,000 distinct CDR3 sequences. The ten largest clones capture roughly 8% of the sample.

The CDR3 goes from the cysteine to the phenylalanine over 18 residues. The coding DNA is unavailable. In the germline V gene, CDR1 corresponds to SGHRS and CDR2 to YFSETQ. On the study overall, not on this receptor specifically: Different T cell subtypes could not be distinguished in the analysis. TCRbeta repertoire diversity, by inverse Simpson index, was decreased in IBD patients compared with their healthy co-twins. Fewer clonotypes were shared with other individuals by IBD patients than by healthy twins, most markedly in patients showing signs of disease activity. Repertoire similarity did not differ between concordant and discordant twins, possibly due to limited statistical power. The results gave no support for a single strong signal or clonotype linked to IBD. Background noise and inter-individual variability may have been introduced into the repertoires by the differing immunosuppressive treatments among patients.

From each donor, a roughly 2.3 ml peripheral blood sample was collected into PAXgene tubes and stored at -80 degrees C. Total RNA was isolated from whole blood with the PAXgene blood miRNA kit on an automated QIAcube, without T cell sorting. Deep TCRalpha and TCRbeta repertoire profiling with unique molecular barcoding was performed on peripheral blood of monozygotic twin pairs concordant or discordant for inflammatory bowel disease. Smoking habits were recorded for all twin pairs, and each individual was classified as a current, former or never smoker. Recombination connected TRBV5-1 to TRBJ2-7. This receptor was identified in a human donor with ulcerative colitis or Crohn's disease, or a healthy co-twin of an affected twin (not recorded which). The sample comprised blood. The CDR3 reads as follows: CASSRELTLRLATYEQYF.